This section outlines one TCR beta chain sequence together with its context. Its antigen is unidentified. The individuals who served as donors were healthy Caucasians living in Russia, aged roughly 6 to 90. V lost 4 bases and J lost 0; bases outside the gene matches: 8. Per the germline V gene, CDR1 is SGDLS and CDR2 is YYNGEE. The CDR3 spans 18 residues. The use of a sample-barcoded 5' primer and a J-beta primer mix characterized a second PCR of roughly 7 to 11 cycles. MiXCR, run by TCRdb on the 5' RACE reads, gives a single entry per CDR3 protein. This sample carries about 1.8 million distinct CDR3 sequences, roughly 52% of them seen once, and the ten largest clones take more than 2%. The data stem from a study of blood T cells in healthy people across ages. Overall study findings and caveats: Roughly linear age-related decline in beta diversity appeared, significant by age 40.

Sequencing was performed on blood. This clonotype was obtained from a woman aged 35 to 49 in good health. V usage is TRBV9 and J usage is TRBJ2-6; 9 bases are shared with TRBD2. The CDR3 coding sequence is TGTGCCAGCAGCTACCCGCGGGAGGGAATCTCTGGGGCCAACGTCCTGACTTTC. This translates into CASSYPREGISGANVLTF.